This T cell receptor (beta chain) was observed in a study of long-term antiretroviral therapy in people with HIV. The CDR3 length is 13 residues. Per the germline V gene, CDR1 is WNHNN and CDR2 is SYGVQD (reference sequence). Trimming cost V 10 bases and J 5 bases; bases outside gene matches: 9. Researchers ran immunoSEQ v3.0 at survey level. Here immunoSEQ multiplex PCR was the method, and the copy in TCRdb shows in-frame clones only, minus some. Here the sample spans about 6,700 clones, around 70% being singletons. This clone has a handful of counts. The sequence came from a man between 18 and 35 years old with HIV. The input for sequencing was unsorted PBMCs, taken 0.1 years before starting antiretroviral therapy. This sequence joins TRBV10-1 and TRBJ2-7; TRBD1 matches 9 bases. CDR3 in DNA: TGCGCCACCCGGGACAGGGCAATTGACGAGCAGTACGTC. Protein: CATRDRAIDEQYV.